This entry lists 30 T cell receptor beta chains sequenced from one sample in a study of T-cell reconstitution after alpha-beta-depleted transplantation in children. Unique molecular identifiers were built into the TCRbeta library. Each CDR3 protein is one row after TCRdb ran MiXCR on the PCR reads. The repertoire holds about 610,000 distinct CDR3 sequences, roughly a quarter seen once, with about 35% in the top ten. Sequencing used PBMCs, obtained before TCRalphabeta/CD19-depleted stem cell transplant. Receptor source: a boy less than two years old with Wiskott-Aldrich syndrome, due to receive a stem cell transplant.

This chain joins TRBV12-3 or TRBV12-4 and TRBJ2-7; no reliable D call. V was shortened by 7 bases and J by 6 bases, with 16 bases between the two germline ends. The CDR3 consists of 13 residues. The CDR3 sequence is CASTWVAAPEQYF. CDR3 nucleotides: TGTGCCAGCACTTGGGTGGCAGCTCCCGAGCAGTACTTC.

The chain employs TRBV20-1 and TRBJ2-7; 13 positions match TRBD2. The CDR3 runs 14 residues. Germline CDR1 and CDR2: DFQATT and SNEGSKA (reference sequence). The J segment lost 4 bases and the V segment lost 5 bases, leaving 5 bases of the junction unmatched. The CDR3 DNA reads as TGCAGTGCTCCCCAGACTAGCGGGGGGTACGAGCAGTACTTC. Protein product: CSAPQTSGGYEQYF.

V usage is TRBV5-1 and J usage is TRBJ2-7; D is unresolved. Germline V CDR1 and CDR2: SGHRS, YFSETQ. The V end lost 1 base, the J end lost 4 bases, and 9 bases lay between the germline ends. The CDR3 is 13 residues long. The CDR3 sequence is CASSLLGDYEQYF. The DNA for the CDR3 is TGCGCCAGCAGCTTGTTGGGCGATTACGAGCAGTACTTC.

This clonotype has a handful of counts. The V and J genes are TRBV11-2 and TRBJ2-1, with D tentatively TRBD1 (6 bases). CDR3 size: 14 residues. The V end lost 3 bases, the J end lost 5 bases, and 11 bases lay between the germline ends. Germline CDR1 and CDR2: SGHAT and FQNNGV. The CDR3 DNA sequence: TGTGCCAGCAGCTTGGACGGGACAAACAATGAGCAGTTCTTC. Translation: CASSLDGTNNEQFF.

In its sample, this clonotype was seen once. This chain uses TRBV18 with TRBJ1-2, with D tentatively TRBD1 (6 bases). This CDR3 is 15 amino acids long. CDR1 KGHSH and CDR2 LQKENI come from the germline V gene. Trimming stripped 3 bases from V and 7 bases from J, with 18 bases between. For the CDR3, the DNA is TGTGCCAGCTCACCCACCGGCAGGGGACCGGCTGGCTACACCTTC. It encodes CASSPTGRGPAGYTF.

The CDR3 region has the DNA TGTGCCAGCAGCCTCCCCGGGACATCCATTCAGTACTTC. Translated: CASSLPGTSIQYF. V is TRBV3-1 and J is TRBJ2-4; possible D gene TRBD1, 6 bases. Germline-derived CDR1 and CDR2 are LGHDT and YNNKEL (reference sequence). CDR3 size: 13 residues. V gave up 4 bases and J gave up 9 bases, with 13 bases separating them. Based on the CDR3 plus reference TRBV3-1 and TRBJ2-4, the full variable domain is DTAVSQTPKYLVTQMGNDKSIKCEQNLGHDTMYWYKQDSKKFLKIMFSYNNKELIINETVPNRFSPKSPDKAHLNLHINSLELGDSAVYFCASSLPGTSIQYFGAGTRLSVL.

This clonotype has just a few counts. The V call is TRBV5-1, the J call TRBJ2-1; D might be TRBD1 (6 bases). With 4 bases removed from V and 4 bases from J, the gap between germline ends came to 9 bases. The V gene's germline CDR1 is SGHRS and CDR2 YFSETQ. The CDR3 totals 13 residues. CDR3 residues: CASSIGQYNEQFF. CDR3 bases: TGCGCCAGCAGCATTGGACAGTACAATGAGCAGTTCTTC. Full variable domain (rest looked up from reference TRBV5-1 and TRBJ2-1): KAGVTQTPRYLIKTRGQQVTLSCSPISGHRSVSWYQQTPGQGLQFLFEYFSETQRNKGNFPGRFSGRQFSNSRSEMNVSTLELGDSALYLCASSIGQYNEQFFGPGTRLTVL.

The rearrangement uses TRBV14 and TRBJ2-7; no definite D call. V shed 4 bases and J shed 2 bases, with 9 bases lying between them. This CDR3 is built from 13 residues. Germline V gene lookup returns CDR1 SGHDN and CDR2 FVKESK. The CDR3, as DNA: TGTGCCAGCAGCCGGGCAGCTGCCTACGAGCAGTACTTC. Its protein product is CASSRAAAYEQYF.

Only a few counts were recorded for this clonotype. The rearrangement joins TRBV6-5 to TRBJ1-1; D gene uncertain. The CDR3 extends over 15 amino acids. Between the trimmed V and J ends, which lost 4 bases and 8 bases, there was a span of 20 bases. CDR1 is MNHEY, CDR2 SVGAGI, per germline. CDR3 DNA: TGTGCCAGCAGTTCGGCCGGGGTATTGTTGCCGGAAGCTTTCTTT. Protein sequence: CASSSAGVLLPEAFF.

The chain links TRBV11-3 to TRBJ2-1, with D hard to call. The CDR3 consists of 13 residues. Germline CDR1 is SGHNT and CDR2 is YENEEA. V lost 1 base, J lost 6 bases, and 7 bases lay in between. CDR3 sequence: CASSLGSVNEQFF. CDR3 bases: TGTGCCAGCAGCTTAGGCTCCGTCAATGAGCAGTTCTTC.

This clonotype was observed a few times. V is TRBV5-1 and J is TRBJ2-2, with TRBD2 matching 8 bases. The CDR3 has 16 residues. The trim removed 0 bases at V and 4 bases at J, leaving 5 bases unmatched. Germline CDR1 and CDR2: SGHRS and YFSETQ. CDR3 region: CASSLALAGTTGELFF. Written as DNA, the CDR3 is TGCGCCAGCAGCTTGGCGCTAGCGGGCACCACCGGGGAGCTGTTTTTT.

Only a few counts were recorded for this clonotype. J is TRBJ2-7 and V is TRBV12-3 or TRBV12-4, with D possibly matching TRBD2 (6 bases). V lost 3 bases, J lost 3 bases, and 15 bases lay in between. The CDR3 contains 15 residues. The CDR3 DNA follows: TGTGCCAGCAGTTTGGCGGGCGCGGGATACTACGAGCAGTACTTC. Amino acid sequence: CASSLAGAGYYEQYF.

Only a few counts were recorded for this clonotype. The chain uses TRBV20-1 and TRBJ1-3; TRBD1 might be the D (6 bases). Germline lookup yields CDR1 DFQATT and CDR2 SNEGSKA (reference sequence). The germline V and J ends were trimmed by 3 bases and 5 bases, with 17 bases remaining between them. The CDR3 has 15 residues. The CDR3 DNA follows: TGCAGTGCTAGCCCTACCCCGGACAGAAGAAACACCATATATTTT. Translating gives CSASPTPDRRNTIYF.

The rearrangement joins TRBV12-3 or TRBV12-4 to TRBJ2-2; a possible D gene is TRBD2 (5 bases). CDR3 size: 14 residues. V was pared by 2 bases and J by 3 bases, with 7 bases between. This chain's CDR3 is CASSLWTYTGELFF. In DNA, the CDR3 is TGTGCCAGCAGTTTATGGACTTACACCGGGGAGCTGTTTTTT.

The gene calls are TRBV29-1 and TRBJ1-1; D gene unclear. The ends were cut back, 6 bases at V and 7 bases at J, with 9 bases in the middle. This CDR3 spans 10 amino acids. Germline CDR1 reads SQVTM; CDR2 reads ANQGSEA. The CDR3 loop reads CSVDSNEAFF. CDR3 nucleotide sequence: TGCAGCGTAGACTCGAATGAAGCTTTCTTT.

A word on this clonotype: Relative to the germline gene, one junction end is altered; a read error may explain this. CDR3 protein: CTSSPPVRDRVAGETQYF. The CDR3 coding sequence is TGTACCAGCAGTCCCCCCGTCCGGGACAGGGTGGCAGGGGAGACCCAGTACTTC. J is TRBJ2-5 and V is TRBV3-1, with TRBD1 identical over 9 bases. Per the germline V gene, CDR1 is LGHDT and CDR2 is YNNKEL (reference sequence). The CDR3 runs to 18 residues.

This clonotype was detected a few times. The V call is TRBV9, the J call TRBJ2-5; D unclear. The length of the CDR3 is 15 residues. Germline CDR1 reads SGDLS; CDR2 reads YYNGEE. V was clipped by 0 bases and J by 1 base, with 10 bases between them. CDR3 sequence: CASSVDPISQETQYF. DNA for the CDR3: TGTGCCAGCAGCGTAGACCCAATTTCCCAAGAGACCCAGTACTTC.

This clonotype was observed a few times. This chain connects TRBV28 to TRBJ2-2; possible D gene TRBD1, 5 bases. The germline V gene has CDR1 MDHEN and CDR2 SYDVKM. V gave up 6 bases and J gave up 8 bases, with 13 bases separating them. The CDR3 runs 13 residues. CDR3 amino acids: CASRTQVFGELFF. The CDR3, as DNA: TGTGCCAGCAGAACACAGGTTTTTGGGGAGCTGTTTTTT.

This chain joins TRBV27 and TRBJ1-1; D ambiguous. The CDR3 spans 16 residues. V was cut by 7 bases and J by 1 base, with 19 bases left in between. Germline values: CDR1 MNHEY, CDR2 SMNVEV (reference sequence). CDR3 DNA sequence: TGTGCCAGCATGTCCACATGGGCCCGAAGGAACACTGAAGCTTTCTTT. This codes for CASMSTWARRNTEAFF.

This clonotype has a handful of counts. CDR3 residues: CSASNGRALTDTQYF. CDR3 DNA: TGCAGTGCTAGTAACGGGAGGGCCCTCACAGATACGCAGTATTTT. The V call is TRBV20-1, the J call TRBJ2-3, with TRBD2 matching over 8 bases. Germline loops: CDR1 DFQATT, CDR2 SNEGSKA (reference sequence). V lost 3 bases, J lost 2 bases, and 7 bases stayed unmatched. The CDR3 spans 15 residues.

CDR3 DNA sequence: TGCGCCAGCAGCTTTCTCCAGGGCGGGGGCACAGATACGCAGTATTTT. Translated, it gives CASSFLQGGGTDTQYF. The V call is TRBV5-1, the J call TRBJ2-3; D possibly corresponds to TRBD2 (6 bases). The CDR3 is made up of 16 amino acids. Germline assignment: CDR1 SGHRS and CDR2 YFSETQ. V was clipped by 2 bases and J by 1 base, with 14 bases between them. The entire variable domain, with the rest obtained from reference TRBV5-1 and TRBJ2-3, is as follows: KAGVTQTPRYLIKTRGQQVTLSCSPISGHRSVSWYQQTPGQGLQFLFEYFSETQRNKGNFPGRFSGRQFSNSRSEMNVSTLELGDSALYLCASSFLQGGGTDTQYFGPGTRLTVL.

This clonotype was observed once. The V call is TRBV20-1, the J call TRBJ1-4; D unresolved. V was clipped by 5 bases and J by 5 bases, with 15 bases between them. The germline V gene encodes CDR1 DFQATT and CDR2 SNEGSKA (reference sequence). This CDR3 has 14 amino acids. The CDR3 DNA sequence: TGCAGTGCTGCCGGATTTCCCGACAATGAAAAACTGTTTTTT. As protein: CSAAGFPDNEKLFF.

A few counts support this clonotype. The V call is TRBV18, the J call TRBJ1-5; the D gene is possibly TRBD1 (6 bases). Per germline, CDR1 KGHSH and CDR2 LQKENI. The CDR3 sequence is 14 residues long. Trimming stripped 2 bases from V and 5 bases from J, with 10 bases between. CDR3 loop: CASSPWGGDQPQHF. The CDR3 DNA sequence: TGTGCCAGCTCACCATGGGGGGGCGATCAGCCCCAGCATTTT.

This chain joins TRBV11-2 and TRBJ2-1; 12 nucleotides agree with TRBD2. There are 18 residues in the CDR3. The V gene end was trimmed by 3 bases and the J gene end by 4 bases; junction bases not matched to a gene: 10. In germline, CDR1 is SGHAT, CDR2 FQNNGV. CDR3 bases: TGTGCCAGCAGCTTGAGACTAGCGGGAGTAAGGGTTTACAATGAGCAGTTCTTC. Residues: CASSLRLAGVRVYNEQFF.

The chain carries TRBV5-6 and TRBJ2-3, with TRBD1 matching 7 bases. With 4 bases clipped from V and 3 bases from J, the junction kept 5 bases outside the gene matches. Germline V CDR1 and CDR2: SGHDT, YYEEEE. The CDR3 spans 14 residues. The CDR3 loop reads CASSHPGGTDTQYF. As DNA, the CDR3 is TGTGCCAGCAGCCACCCAGGGGGTACAGATACGCAGTATTTT.

This clonotype was observed a handful of times. The chain is built from TRBV7-2 and TRBJ2-7; maybe TRBD2 (6 bases). Germline loops: CDR1 SGHTA, CDR2 FQGNSA. Trimming removed 5 bases from V and 2 bases from J, with 10 bases in between. This CDR3 contains 13 residues. The CDR3 spells CASSMTGAYEQYF. CDR3 in DNA: TGTGCCAGCAGCATGACGGGAGCCTACGAGCAGTACTTC.

The V gene is TRBV7-9, the J gene TRBJ2-7, with TRBD2 matching over 16 bases. Germline CDR1 SEHNR, CDR2 FQNEAQ (reference sequence). Trimming removed 6 bases from V and 0 bases from J; junction bases left unmatched: 5. CDR3 length equals 17 residues. The CDR3 sequence: CASSWGLAGGLSYEQYF. In DNA, the CDR3 is TGTGCCAGCAGTTGGGGACTAGCGGGAGGGCTCTCCTACGAGCAGTACTTC.

The chain uses TRBV11-2 and TRBJ2-5; 7 bases line up with TRBD1. V gave up 0 bases and J gave up 2 bases; unmatched junction bases: 6. Germline lookup yields CDR1 SGHAT and CDR2 FQNNGV. The CDR3 extends over 16 amino acids. The CDR3 loop reads CASSLDLTGRQETQYF. As DNA, the CDR3 is TGTGCCAGCAGCTTAGATCTGACAGGGCGACAAGAGACCCAGTACTTC.

The V gene is TRBV5-1, the J gene TRBJ2-3; 12 bases match TRBD2. CDR1 is SGHRS and CDR2 is YFSETQ in the germline V gene. The ends lost 3 bases at V and 1 base at J; junction bases unmatched: 6. The CDR3 loop spans 17 amino acids. The CDR3 is CASSSTSGSSGTDTQYF. For the CDR3, the DNA is TGCGCCAGCAGCTCGACTAGCGGGAGCAGTGGCACAGATACGCAGTATTTT.

The chain couples TRBV11-2 to TRBJ2-6; TRBD1 matches 10 bases. After removal of 5 bases from V and 1 base from J, the junction contained 8 bases not matched to a gene. The CDR3 contains 18 residues. Germline values: CDR1 SGHAT, CDR2 FQNNGV. The CDR3 protein is CASSPRTGGGSGANVLTF. CDR3 DNA: TGTGCCAGCAGCCCTCGGACAGGGGGTGGGTCTGGGGCCAACGTCCTGACTTTC.